This is a list of T cell receptor beta chains from one sample in a study of regulatory T cells in long-lasting Graves disease. TCRdb used MiXCR to reprocess the multiplex PCR reads, holding one entry per CDR3 protein. The data hold a few hundred thousand distinct CDR3 sequences, with 20% to 25% observed a single time. The sample in question was peripheral blood mononuclear cells (PBMCs), obtained at new diagnosis, from a patient treated with antithyroid drugs. These receptor sequences come from a female donor with Graves disease. Each CDR3 is given with its conserved first and last residue. Each record gives: J gene, D gene, clone size, V gene, CDR3 DNA, CDR3 protein. D genes are given only for firm matches. Some rows mark clone size as missing; the rest say once, few, many or name a class of expanded clone.

TRBJ1-2 | TRBD1 | many | TRBV12-3/TRBV12-4 | TGTGCCAGCAGTTTAGTCCAGGGGGCGATTGGTGGCTACACCTTC | CASSLVQGAIGGYTF
TRBJ2-5 | TRBD2 | many | TRBV6-1 | TGTGCCAGCAGTGAAGCGCTAGCGGAGATAGAATGGGCGAAGACCCAGTACTTC | CASSEALAEIEWAKTQYF
TRBJ1-2 | NA | few | TRBV28 | TGTGCCAGCTTCCGGGTGGTCGGGGATGGAAACTATGGCTACACCTTC | CASFRVVGDGNYGYTF
TRBJ2-3 | TRBD2 | many | TRBV3-1 | TGTGCCAGCAGCCGAAGGACTAGCGGCGGCACAGATACGCAGTATTTT | CASSRRTSGGTDTQYF
TRBJ1-5 | NA | NA | TRBV12-3/TRBV12-4 | TGTGCCAGCAGTTTAGCGGATAGCAATCAGCCCCAGCATTTT | CASSLADSNQPQHF
TRBJ2-1 | TRBD2 | few | TRBV4-3 | TGCGCCAGCAGCCAAGACGTCGGGACTAGCTATTACAATGAGCAGTTCTTC | CASSQDVGTSYYNEQFF
TRBJ2-1 | TRBD2 | many | TRBV4-2 | TGTGCCAGCAGCCAAGACGGAGCGGGGGGGGGAAATGAGCAGTTCTTC | CASSQDGAGGGNEQFF
TRBJ2-7 | TRBD2 | many | TRBV5-1 | TGCGCCAGCAGGCTGGCGGGGGGGCCCTACGAGCAGTACTTC | CASRLAGGPYEQYF
TRBJ2-2 | NA | few | TRBV6-1 | TGTGCCAGCAGTGCCGGGAGGAACACCGGGGAGCTGTTTTTT | CASSAGRNTGELFF
TRBJ2-7 | TRBD2 | few | TRBV6-1 | TGTGCCAGCAGTCCGAGGACTAGCGGGTCACTCGGGAGGGAGCAGTACTTC | CASSPRTSGSLGREQYF
TRBJ2-1 | TRBD1 | many | TRBV10-1 | TGCGCCAGCAGTGAGTCCCGACAGGGCGATGAGCAGTTCTTC | CASSESRQGDEQFF
TRBJ1-5 | TRBD1 | many | TRBV6-5 | TGTGCCAGCAGTTTCGACAGGGTCACGTATTATCAGCCCCAGCATTTT | CASSFDRVTYYQPQHF
TRBJ1-5 | NA | many | TRBV7-2 | TGTGCCAGCCGGGGGGAGGGCAATCAGCCCCAGCATTTT | CASRGEGNQPQHF
TRBJ2-5 | NA | many | TRBV7-9 | TGTGCCAGCAGCTTAGTCGTGGAAAGGACCCAGTACTTC | CASSLVVERTQYF
TRBJ1-1 | TRBD1 | NA | TRBV5-1 | TGCGCCAGCAGCCCCTCCGGGACAGCCAACACTGAAGCTTTCTTT | CASSPSGTANTEAFF
TRBJ1-5 | NA | many | TRBV3-1 | TGTGCCAGCAGCGATAGGGGGGGGGTCAATCAGCCCCAGCATTTT | CASSDRGGVNQPQHF
TRBJ2-5 | TRBD1 | many | TRBV12-3/TRBV12-4 | TGTGCCAGCAGGTCCTCAGGGGGCGCAGAGACCCAGTACTTC | CASRSSGGAETQYF
TRBJ2-7 | TRBD1 | NA | TRBV28 | TGTGCCAGCGGGGGGACAGGGGGACTTAGAGGCGAGCAGTACTTC | CASGGTGGLRGEQYF
TRBJ2-4 | TRBD1 | NA | TRBV12-3/TRBV12-4 | TGTGCCAGCAGTAGGGGACAGGGAATGTTAAACATTCAGTACTTC | CASSRGQGMLNIQYF
TRBJ1-1 | NA | many | TRBV20-1 | TGCAGTAACCAGGGGTACACTGAAGCTTTCTTT | CSNQGYTEAFF
TRBJ2-1 | NA | few | TRBV24-1 | TGTGCCACCGCACTCGATGAGCAGTTCTTC | CATALDEQFF
TRBJ2-5 | TRBD2 | many | TRBV4-1 | TGCGCCAGCAGCCGACGGACTAGCGGGGGGCAAGAGACCCAGTACTTC | CASSRRTSGGQETQYF
TRBJ2-1 | TRBD2 | NA | TRBV7-2 | TGTGCCAGCAGCTTTGGGTTAGCGGGAGTAGAGGAGCAGTTCTTC | CASSFGLAGVEEQFF
TRBJ1-2 | TRBD1 | NA | TRBV4-1 | TGCGCCAGCAGCCCTCCCCCCGGGACAGGGAATGGCTACACCTTC | CASSPPPGTGNGYTF
TRBJ2-1 | TRBD1 | NA | TRBV6-2/TRBV6-3 | TGTGCCAGCAGCGCGGACAGGGTTAATGAGCAGTTCTTC | CASSADRVNEQFF
TRBJ1-4 | NA | many | TRBV12-3/TRBV12-4 | TGTGCCAGTCGGGGGAGGGGTGAAAAACTGTTTTTT | CASRGRGEKLFF
TRBJ2-1 | TRBD1 | NA | TRBV28 | TGTGCCAGCAGTTCACCGGACAGGGGGGACTACAATGAGCAGTTCTTC | CASSSPDRGDYNEQFF
TRBJ2-1 | TRBD2 | many | TRBV6-1 | TGTGCCAGCAGTGAAGTACTAGCGGGAGGGAGGAATGAGCAGTTCTTC | CASSEVLAGGRNEQFF
TRBJ2-2 | NA | many | TRBV7-9 | TGTGCCAGCAGCTTGAGGCCGACGACCGACACCGGGGAGCTGTTTTTT | CASSLRPTTDTGELFF
TRBJ1-2 | NA | many | TRBV3-1 | TGTGCCAGCAGCCAAAATGCCCAGCATGGCTACACCTTC | CASSQNAQHGYTF
TRBJ1-3 | NA | many | TRBV11-3 | TGTGCCAGCAGCTCAATGGGGCTTAACTCTGGAAACACCATATATTTT | CASSSMGLNSGNTIYF
TRBJ2-3 | TRBD1 | many | TRBV4-3 | TGCGCCAGCAGCCCCCAGACAGGGAGCACAGATACGCAGTATTTT | CASSPQTGSTDTQYF
TRBJ2-1 | TRBD2 | many | TRBV20-1 | TGCAGTGCTAGATCCTTCGGACTAGCGGGGGGGCACTACAATGAGCAGTTCTTC | CSARSFGLAGGHYNEQFF
TRBJ2-7 | NA | many | TRBV7-2 | TGTGCCAGCAGCCGCACAGAGACCTACGAGCAGTACTTC | CASSRTETYEQYF
TRBJ2-1 | TRBD2 | many | TRBV10-3 | TGTGCCATCAGTGAGTCACGGCTAGCGGGGGGCTACAATGAGCAGTTCTTC | CAISESRLAGGYNEQFF
TRBJ2-7 | TRBD1 | many | TRBV13 | TGTGCCAGCACGGACAGGGGTTCGTACGAGCAGTACTTC | CASTDRGSYEQYF